The rows below give T cell receptor beta chains drawn from one sample of a study of blood T cell repertoires in COVID-19. This table comes from immunoSEQ multiplex PCR, and its TCRdb copy is limited to in-frame clones, with some not included. The profile shows about 70,000 clones, roughly 86% of them singletons. Material for sequencing was peripheral blood. These receptor sequences come from a woman between 55 and 75 years old with acute or convalescent COVID-19. CDR3s include the opening cysteine and the closing phenylalanine or tryptophan. Each record gives: V gene, clone size, D gene, J gene, CDR3 protein, CDR3 DNA. A D gene is named only where the DNA matches it firmly. A row's size may be missing; if present it is once, few, many or a size class.

TRBV7-9	few	-	TRBJ2-7	CASSLQTGSYEQYF	TGTGCCAGCAGCTTACAAACAGGCTCCTACGAGCAGTACTTC
TRBV9	-	TRBD1	TRBJ1-1	CASSPTLGQGRTEAFF	TGTGCCAGCAGTCCGACTTTGGGACAGGGGAGGACTGAAGCTTTCTTT
TRBV3-1/TRBV3-2	-	-	TRBJ1-2	CASSYELRSYGYTF	TGTGCCAGCAGCTATGAACTAAGAAGCTATGGCTACACCTTC
TRBV19	once	TRBD2	TRBJ2-3	CASSRGGTELDTQYF	TGTGCCAGTAGCCGCGGGGGGACGGAATTGGATACGCAGTATTTT
TRBV13	-	TRBD1	TRBJ2-2	CASSIGSGTGGEGTTGELFF	TGTGCCAGCAGCATCGGATCCGGGACAGGGGGCGAAGGGACGACCGGGGAGCTGTTTTTT
TRBV7-3	-	-	TRBJ1-4	CASSSLGRHPNEKLFF	TGTGCCAGCAGCTCTCTGGGCCGGCATCCTAATGAAAAACTGTTTTTT
TRBV27	-	-	TRBJ1-5	CASRSGFANQPQHF	TGTGCCAGCCGATCCGGGTTCGCCAATCAGCCCCAGCATTTT
TRBV30	-	-	TRBJ1-3	CAWVGGFGNTIYF	TGTGCCTGGGTTGGAGGGTTTGGAAACACCATATATTTT
TRBV5-1	-	TRBD2	TRBJ2-3	CASSPLASGNTDTQYF	TGCGCCAGCAGTCCACTGGCTAGCGGGAACACAGATACGCAGTATTTT
TRBV18	-	-	TRBJ1-2	CASSPGNTGRSGGYTF	TGTGCCAGCTCACCCGGCAATACAGGGCGATCGGGTGGCTACACCTTC
TRBV28	-	-	TRBJ1-2	CASRARGGWDYGYTF	TGTGCCAGCAGAGCCCGTGGAGGGTGGGACTATGGCTACACCTTC
TRBV6-1	-	TRBD1	TRBJ1-5	CASSEPGQGYSNQPQHF	TGTGCCAGCAGTGAGCCGGGACAGGGCTATAGCAATCAGCCCCAGCATTTT
TRBV5-1	few	-	TRBJ2-7	CASSRESPYEQYF	TGCGCCAGCAGCCGGGAGAGCCCCTACGAGCAGTACTTC
TRBV19	-	-	TRBJ2-3	CASSIVRGAGGTDTQYF	TGTGCCAGTAGTATCGTTCGTGGGGCAGGGGGCACAGATACGCAGTATTTT
TRBV19	once	TRBD2	TRBJ2-3	CASRNSGGAADTQYF	TGTGCCAGTAGGAATAGCGGGGGGGCGGCAGATACGCAGTATTTT
TRBV5-6	-	TRBD1	TRBJ2-2	CASSLRGRPNTGELFF	TGTGCCAGCAGCCTTAGGGGGCGCCCGAACACCGGGGAGCTGTTTTTT
TRBV25-1	-	-	TRBJ2-3	CASSESGAAITDTQYF	TGTGCCAGCAGTGAATCGGGTGCGGCAATCACAGATACGCAGTATTTT
TRBV28	-	TRBD1	TRBJ1-2	CASSLGQGFGYTF	TGTGCCAGCAGTTTGGGACAGGGATTTGGCTACACCTTC
TRBV5-5	once	-	TRBJ1-1	CASSLATGTEAFF	TGTGCCAGCAGCTTGGCTACGGGGACTGAAGCTTTCTTT
TRBV30	-	TRBD2	TRBJ2-1	CAWSTGTSGVDEQFF	TGTGCCTGGAGTACCGGGACTAGCGGGGTCGATGAGCAGTTCTTC
TRBV7-7	-	-	TRBJ2-1	CASSLGPGFPGDEQFF	TGTGCCAGCAGCTTAGGGCCGGGATTCCCCGGGGATGAGCAGTTCTTC
TRBV19	-	TRBD2	TRBJ2-1	CASSLTSERYNEQFF	TGTGCCAGTAGCCTGACTAGCGAACGTTACAATGAGCAGTTCTTC
TRBV7-3	-	TRBD1	TRBJ1-6	CASSLTGTENSPLHF	TGTGCCAGCAGCTTGACCGGGACAGAAAATTCACCCCTCCACTTT
TRBV7-2	-	TRBD2	TRBJ2-2	CASSNLAGRTGELFF	TGTGCCAGCAGCAACCTAGCGGGGCGGACCGGGGAGCTGTTTTTT
TRBV5-8	-	-	TRBJ2-7	CASSLGTPSYEQYF	TGTGCCAGCAGCTTGGGGACTCCTTCCTACGAGCAGTACTTC
TRBV5-5	-	-	TRBJ1-6	CASSARTEGVGSPLHF	TGTGCCAGCAGCGCGAGGACCGAGGGGGTGGGTTCACCCCTCCACTTT